These T cell receptor beta chains were read from a single sample in a study of beta chain features in type 1 diabetes. Assay used: immunoSEQ multiplex PCR; TCRdb lists only in-frame clones, some missing. The sample has 200,000 to 300,000 clones, over 20% seen once. The sequencing sample was made of naive CD4+ T cells from blood. Receptors were obtained from a woman aged 40 to 50 with type 1 diabetes. The CDR3 runs from the conserved cysteine through the conserved F or W. D genes are given only for firm matches. Some rows mark clone size as missing; the rest say once, few, many or name a class of expanded clone.

>TRBV15|18|TRBJ1-4|NA|TRBD1
TGTGCCACCAGCAGAGATAAGGGGACAGGGGACGGGCGTGAAAAACTGTTTTTT
CATSRDKGTGDGREKLFF
>TRBV20-1|11|TRBJ1-2|NA|NA
TGCAGTGTCCCAGGCGGGTACGGCTACACCTTC
CSVPGGYGYTF
>TRBV28|11|TRBJ2-5|NA|NA
TGTGCAGGCAGGGACCAAGAGACCCAGTACTTC
CAGRDQETQYF
>TRBV5-1|15|TRBJ2-2|NA|TRBD2
TGCGCCAGCAGCTTGACTAGCGACCAACACGGGGAGCTGTTTTTT
CASSLTSDQHGELFF
>TRBV5-4|17|TRBJ2-6|NA|NA
TGTGCCAGCAGCTTTCGGGGGGCCTTCTCTGGGGCCAACGTCCTGACTTTC
CASSFRGAFSGANVLTF
>TRBV4-2|18|TRBJ1-4|few|NA
TGTGCCAGCAGCCAAGAGGGCCTCGAGGGGACTCGGTGGGAAAAACTGTTTTTT
CASSQEGLEGTRWEKLFF
>TRBV6-5|15|TRBJ1-1|NA|NA
TGTGCCAGCAGTTACTCGCAGGGGTCGGGCACTGAAGCTTTCTTT
CASSYSQGSGTEAFF
>TRBV6-1|12|TRBJ2-1|NA|TRBD1
TGTGCCAGCAGTGAAGCCGGGACAGGAGTGTTCTTC
CASSEAGTGVFF
>TRBV4-2|15|TRBJ1-1|NA|NA
TGTGCCAGCAGCCAAGATTGGCAGCGCAGGGGTGAAGCTTTCTTT
CASSQDWQRRGEAFF
>TRBV30|13|TRBJ1-1|few|TRBD1
TGTGCCTGGAGAGGACAGGGAAACACTGAAGCTTTCTTT
CAWRGQGNTEAFF
>TRBV29-1|14|TRBJ2-2|few|NA
TGCAGCGCTGAGGGGGGACTGAACACCGGGGAGCTGTTTTTT
CSAEGGLNTGELFF
>TRBV6-1|15|TRBJ2-1|NA|NA
TGTGCCAGCACCCGGCTGGGGTCTAGCTACGGTGAGCAGTTCTTC
CASTRLGSSYGEQFF
>TRBV10-3|15|TRBJ2-1|few|TRBD2
TGTGCCATCAGCGGGACTAGCGGGACCTACAATGAGCAGTTCTTC
CAISGTSGTYNEQFF
>TRBV28|15|TRBJ2-1|few|NA
TGTGCCAGCGGCCTTCCGACTCCCTGGGACAATGAGCAGTTCTTC
CASGLPTPWDNEQFF
>TRBV6-5|14|TRBJ2-7|NA|NA
TGTGCCAGCAGGCCGGGGGTGGCAGACTACGAGCAGTACTTC
CASRPGVADYEQYF
>TRBV2|15|TRBJ1-2|NA|TRBD1
TGTGCCAGCAGTGAAACAGGGGGCTCTATCTATGGCTACACCTTC
CASSETGGSIYGYTF
>TRBV9|16|TRBJ2-4|few|NA
TGTGCCAGCAGCCCACGTGTAACAACAGGGGGGGGTATTCAGTACTTC
CASSPRVTTGGGIQYF
>TRBV7-9|12|TRBJ2-7|NA|NA
TGTGCCAGCAGCCCGACGGGGTACGAGCAGTACTTC
CASSPTGYEQYF
>TRBV19|15|TRBJ1-6|few|TRBD1
TGTGCCAGTAGTACGACAGGGATTTGGAATTCACCCCTCCACTTT
CASSTTGIWNSPLHF
>TRBV7-2|16|TRBJ2-3|NA|TRBD1
TGTGCCAGCAGCTCCAGGACAGGGGGAAGCACAGATACGCAGTATTTT
CASSSRTGGSTDTQYF
>TRBV30|12|TRBJ1-1|NA|TRBD1
TGTGCCTCGACAGGGCTAGGGTCTGAAGCTTTCTTT
CASTGLGSEAFF
>TRBV19|13|TRBJ2-5|NA|NA
TGTGCCAGTAGTGGGGGACTTCAAGAGACCCAGTACTTC
CASSGGLQETQYF
>TRBV4-3|15|TRBJ1-1|NA|TRBD1
TGCGCCAGCAGCCACCTAGACAGGGATGGCACTGAAGCTTTCTTT
CASSHLDRDGTEAFF
>TRBV19|14|TRBJ2-7|NA|TRBD2
TGTGCCAGTAGTAGCGGGAGGGCCGGATACGAGCAGTACTTC
CASSSGRAGYEQYF
>TRBV5-1|15|TRBJ2-3|NA|TRBD1
TGCGCCAGCAGCTTCGGACAGGGAAGCACAGATACGCAGTATTTT
CASSFGQGSTDTQYF
>TRBV9|15|TRBJ2-1|NA|NA
TGTGCCAGCAGCTATGAGGGCGGGCACTACAATGAGCAGTTCTTC
CASSYEGGHYNEQFF
>TRBV25-1|14|TRBJ2-7|NA|TRBD2
TGTGCCAGCAGTGAATGGGGGACTACCTACGAGCAGTACTTC
CASSEWGTTYEQYF
>TRBV28|15|TRBJ1-4|NA|TRBD1
TGTGCCAGCAGCCAGACAGGGGTCGATAATGAAAAACTGTTTTTT
CASSQTGVDNEKLFF
>TRBV30|14|TRBJ2-1|NA|TRBD1
TGTGCCTGGAGTAGGGGGCAGGGGGAACCGGAGCAGTTCTTC
CAWSRGQGEPEQFF
>TRBV25-1|14|TRBJ1-6|few|NA
TGTGCCAGCAGTGAGGGGCTACTGGATTCACCCCTCCACTTT
CASSEGLLDSPLHF
>TRBV5-1|15|TRBJ2-1|few|NA
TGCGCCAGCAGCTTGGTAGCGAGCTCCTACAATGAGCAGTTCTTC
CASSLVASSYNEQFF
>TRBV7-2|14|TRBJ2-5|NA|TRBD2
TGTGCCAGCAGCTTGACTAGCGGTGGGGAGACCCAGTACTTC
CASSLTSGGETQYF
>TRBV4-3|11|TRBJ1-2|few|NA
TGCGCCAGCAGCCCGGGCTATGGCTACACCTTC
CASSPGYGYTF
>TRBV4-2|16|TRBJ1-1|few|NA
TGTGCCAGCAGCCCTTCGGGGGGGTACGGAGTCACTGAAGCTTTCTTT
CASSPSGGYGVTEAFF
>TRBV11-3|15|TRBJ2-3|once|TRBD2
TGTGCCAGCAGCCCTAGCGGGAGGAGTATAGATACGCAGTATTTT
CASSPSGRSIDTQYF
>TRBV7-9|13|TRBJ1-1|NA|TRBD1
TGTGCCAGCAGCTTAGAGGAGGGGGCAGGGGCTTTCTTT
CASSLEEGAGAFF
>TRBV7-3|15|TRBJ2-2|NA|TRBD2
TGTGCCAGTAGCTTTGGCGGGAGCTACACCGGGGAGCTGTTTTTT
CASSFGGSYTGELFF
>TRBV7-2|14|TRBJ2-1|few|NA
TGTGCCAGCAGCGTCCGGAGGGGTGGGGATGAGCAGTTCTTC
CASSVRRGGDEQFF
>TRBV2|14|TRBJ1-5|NA|NA
TGTGCCAGCAGTGAAGGACTTAGCAATCAGCCCCAGCATTTT
CASSEGLSNQPQHF
>TRBV29-1|12|TRBJ1-1|few|NA
TGCAGCGTCCTTGCAGGGAACACTGAAGCTTTCTTT
CSVLAGNTEAFF
>TRBV5-1|16|TRBJ2-1|NA|NA
TGCGCCAGCAGCCGTGTGGAGACAACCTACGGAGAGGGGCAGTTCTTC
CASSRVETTYGEGQFF
>TRBV7-9|14|TRBJ2-5|few|NA
TGTGCCAGCAGCTTAGGTGTAGGGGGAGAGACCCAGTACTTC
CASSLGVGGETQYF
>TRBV29-1|16|TRBJ2-3|few|NA
TGCAGCGTTGGAGAGGAAATACAAGCGTTCACAGATACGCAGTATTTT
CSVGEEIQAFTDTQYF
>TRBV5-1|13|TRBJ2-2|NA|NA
TGCGCCAGCAGCGTGCAGGACACCGGGGAGCTGTTTTTT
CASSVQDTGELFF
>TRBV20-1|11|TRBJ1-4|few|NA
TGCAGTGCTAAGACAGGTGAAAAACTGTTTTTT
CSAKTGEKLFF
>TRBV30|16|TRBJ2-2|NA|TRBD2
TGTGCCTGGGGACGCGAGCGGGGCCTTACGGGCGGGGAGCTGTTTTTT
CAWGRERGLTGGELFF
>TRBV5-1|16|TRBJ1-6|NA|TRBD1
TGCGCCAGCAGCTCGACAGGGCAGAGGGATAATTCACCCCTCCACTTT
CASSSTGQRDNSPLHF
>TRBV25-1|13|TRBJ2-2|NA|NA
TGTGCCAGCAGTGGCCTGACTGACGGGGAGCTGTTTTTT
CASSGLTDGELFF
>TRBV6-9|15|TRBJ1-5|NA|TRBD1
TGTGCCAGCAGCCTTCCGGGACAGGGGGCGCAGCCCCAGCATTTT
CASSLPGQGAQPQHF
>TRBV5-4|16|TRBJ2-1|NA|TRBD2
TGTGCCAGCAGCTTCGGCGGGAGGGCCTCCTACAATGAGCAGTTCTTC
CASSFGGRASYNEQFF
>TRBV4-1|17|TRBJ1-2|few|NA
TGCGCCAGCAGCCAAGACCCCCGACAGGCCTCTAACTATGGCTACACCTTC
CASSQDPRQASNYGYTF
>TRBV7-2|16|TRBJ2-3|few|NA
TGTGCCAGCAGCGCCGGGACTCACACTAGCACAGATACGCAGTATTTT
CASSAGTHTSTDTQYF
>TRBV19|14|TRBJ2-5|NA|TRBD1
TGTGCCAGTAGTACACAGGGGGCCCAAGAGACCCAGTACTTC
CASSTQGAQETQYF
>TRBV30|15|TRBJ1-5|NA|TRBD1
TGTGCCTGGAGTCAAAAGGGGGCGAAGGGTCAGCCCCAGCATTTT
CAWSQKGAKGQPQHF